This T cell receptor (beta chain) was obtained from a study of shared clonotypes between healthy human individuals. Study-level results: Naive subsets, compared against memory subsets, generally had larger estimated richness values.

It was at deep level that the assay was run. Assay used: immunoSEQ multiplex PCR; TCRdb lists only in-frame clones, some missing. This table has about 820,000 clones, almost 95% appearing once. CD45RO-negative, CCR7-positively selected cells formed the naive CD8 fraction, excluding terminally differentiated effector memory CD45RA+ cells. This clone was seen more than once but under ten times. Its antigen is still unknown. This CDR3 is 13 amino acids long. Germline V gives CDR1 MNHEY, CDR2 SMNVEV (reference sequence). After removal of 5 bases from V and 7 bases from J, the junction contained 3 bases not matched to a gene.

This TCR was recovered from a man aged 25-45 years in good health. Sample: naive CD8+ T cells sorted from blood. This rearrangement joins TRBV27 to TRBJ2-4; 9 positions agree with TRBD1. The CDR3, as DNA: TGTGCCAGCAGTCCCGGGACAGGGAACATTCAGTACTTC. Translating gives CASSPGTGNIQYF.